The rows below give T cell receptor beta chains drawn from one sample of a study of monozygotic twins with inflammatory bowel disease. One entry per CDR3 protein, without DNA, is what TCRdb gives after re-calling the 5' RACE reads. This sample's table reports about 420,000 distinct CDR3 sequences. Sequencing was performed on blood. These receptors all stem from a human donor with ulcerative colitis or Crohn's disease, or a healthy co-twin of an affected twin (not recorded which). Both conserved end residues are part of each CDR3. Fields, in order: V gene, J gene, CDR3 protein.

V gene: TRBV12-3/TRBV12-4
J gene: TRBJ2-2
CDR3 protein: CASSSPSTTANTGELFF

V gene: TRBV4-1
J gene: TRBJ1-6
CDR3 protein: CASSQDPPGGGSSYNSPLHF

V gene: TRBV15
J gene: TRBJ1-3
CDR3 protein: CATSREWGQGGNTIYF

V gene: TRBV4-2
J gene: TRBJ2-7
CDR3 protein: CASSQVPGQREQYF

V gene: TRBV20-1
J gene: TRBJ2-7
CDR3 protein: CSVNSGETYEQYF

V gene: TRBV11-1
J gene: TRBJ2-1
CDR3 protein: CASSLGSASGSSYNEQFF

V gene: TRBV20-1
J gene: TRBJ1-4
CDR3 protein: CSAGRQGTREKLFF

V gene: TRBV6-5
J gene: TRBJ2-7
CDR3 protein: CASRGDRVGEQYF

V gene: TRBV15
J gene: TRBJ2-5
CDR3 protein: CASATPGQKTVGTQYF

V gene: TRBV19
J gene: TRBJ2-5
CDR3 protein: CASSSQGLRETQYF

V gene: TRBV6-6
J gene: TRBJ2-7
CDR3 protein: CASSYGGVNEQYF

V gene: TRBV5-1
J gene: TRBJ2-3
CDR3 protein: CASSLTSGNTDTQYF

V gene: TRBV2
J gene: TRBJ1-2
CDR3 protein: CASSLGQVDYGYTF

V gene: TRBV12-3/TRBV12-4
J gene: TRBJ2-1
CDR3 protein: CASSRGSYNEQFF

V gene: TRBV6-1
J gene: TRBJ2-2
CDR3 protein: CASTHRGGSGRTGELFF

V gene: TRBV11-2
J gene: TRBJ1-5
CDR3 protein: CASSLDLGSPQPQHF

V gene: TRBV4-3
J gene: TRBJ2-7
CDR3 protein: CASSRVQGREQYF

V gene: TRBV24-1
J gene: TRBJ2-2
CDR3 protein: CATSTSGSYTGELFF

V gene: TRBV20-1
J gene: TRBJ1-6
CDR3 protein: CSAQDRDHSPLHF

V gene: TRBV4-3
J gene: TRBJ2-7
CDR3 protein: CASSPFYEQYF

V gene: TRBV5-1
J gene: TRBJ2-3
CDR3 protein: CASSPGLAAGKDTQYF

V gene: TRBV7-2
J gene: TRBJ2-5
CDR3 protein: CASSFGLLQETQYF

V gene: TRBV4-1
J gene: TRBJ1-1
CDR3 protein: CASSRGQSHTEAFF

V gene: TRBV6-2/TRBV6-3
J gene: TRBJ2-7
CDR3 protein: CASSYSVRRGTNSYEQYF

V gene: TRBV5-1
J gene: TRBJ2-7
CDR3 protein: CASSFEPDFSSYEQYF

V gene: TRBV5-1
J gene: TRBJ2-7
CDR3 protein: CASSLGRDHYEQYF

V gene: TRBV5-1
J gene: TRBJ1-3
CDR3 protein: CASSLSLAGNSGNTIYF

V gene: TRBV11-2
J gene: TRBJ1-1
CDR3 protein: CASSLGGPGGAFF

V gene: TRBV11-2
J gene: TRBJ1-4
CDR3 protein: CASSLMALAEKLFF

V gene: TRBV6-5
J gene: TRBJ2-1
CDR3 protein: CASSYAGRRGEQFF

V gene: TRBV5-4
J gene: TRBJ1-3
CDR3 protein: CASSLDRIGNTIYF

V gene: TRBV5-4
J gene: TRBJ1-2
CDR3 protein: CASSLGGEIAGYTF

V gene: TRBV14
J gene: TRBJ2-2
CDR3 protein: CASSQDFDARAAGELFF

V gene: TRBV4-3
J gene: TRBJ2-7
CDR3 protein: CASSQSNDWPAYEQYF

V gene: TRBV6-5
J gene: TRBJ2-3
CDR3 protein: CASSHWTGGGTDTQYF

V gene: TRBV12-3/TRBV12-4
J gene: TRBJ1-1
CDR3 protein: CASSLWGDTEAFF

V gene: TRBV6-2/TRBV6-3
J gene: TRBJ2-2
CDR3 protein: CASQLPRGQGARTGELFF

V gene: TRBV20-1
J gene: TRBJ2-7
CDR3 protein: CSARDPGGSGGQNYEQYF

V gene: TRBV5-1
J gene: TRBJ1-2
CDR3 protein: CASSFSSGAGYTF

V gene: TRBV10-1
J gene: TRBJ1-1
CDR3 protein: CASSESGRLEAFF

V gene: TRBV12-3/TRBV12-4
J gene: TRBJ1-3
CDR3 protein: CASSFKNTIYF

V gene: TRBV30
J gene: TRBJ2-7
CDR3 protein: CAWSGLQLAYEQYF

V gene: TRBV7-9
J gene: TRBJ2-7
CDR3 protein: CASSTSKLEKTDEQYF

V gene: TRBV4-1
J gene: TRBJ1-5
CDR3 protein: CASSQDGQGAAQHQHF

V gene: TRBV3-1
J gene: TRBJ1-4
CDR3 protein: CASSQAPPGLNEKLFF

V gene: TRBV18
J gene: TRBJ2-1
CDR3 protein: CASSPPRQYQNEQFF

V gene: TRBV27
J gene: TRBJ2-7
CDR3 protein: CASSIGSGEQYF

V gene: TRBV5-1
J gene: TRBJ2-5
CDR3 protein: CASSSQGAETQYF

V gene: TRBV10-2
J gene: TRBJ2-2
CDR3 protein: CASRGRTGGTGELFF

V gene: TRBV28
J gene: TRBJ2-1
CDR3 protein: CASLYAFTMFF

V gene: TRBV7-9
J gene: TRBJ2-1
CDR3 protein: CASRPGGVEQFF

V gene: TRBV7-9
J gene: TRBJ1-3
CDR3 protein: CASSLSGQGNTMYF

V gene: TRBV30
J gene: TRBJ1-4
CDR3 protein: CAFTGATNEKLFF

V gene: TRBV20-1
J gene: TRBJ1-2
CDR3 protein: CSANSGDRGNYGYTF

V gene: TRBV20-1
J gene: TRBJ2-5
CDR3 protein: CSARDGGGWETQYF

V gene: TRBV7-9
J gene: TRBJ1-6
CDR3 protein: CASSLGQGPDSPLHF